This T cell receptor (beta chain) was obtained from a study of blood T cell repertoires in COVID-19. At the level of the study: Italy, Spain and the United States were the sources of the convalescent and acute COVID-19 samples. From T cells, B-cell-depleted T cells, or PBMCs came the material, which was cDNA or gDNA.

The CDR3 extends over 16 amino acids. Germline V CDR1 and CDR2: ENHRY, SYGVKD. V shed 3 bases, J shed 4 bases, and the junction held 7 bases outside the gene matches. Source study methods: The authors estimated nucleated cell counts from reference gene primer amplification. Produced via immunoSEQ multiplex PCR; TCRdb's table is partial and in-frame only. V and J calls and clone size are those listed in that table; D and trimming were worked out from the DNA. Among 85,000 to 130,000 clones, roughly 80% were seen once, and the ten largest hold 3% to 4%. The receptor comes from a woman older than 75 with active or convalescent COVID-19. The sample comprised peripheral blood. The chain recombines TRBV10-3 with TRBJ1-2; 11 bases match TRBD1. In DNA, the CDR3 is TGTGCCATCAGTGACCCAGGACAGGGGGCGATCTATGGCTACACCTTC. Translated, it gives CAISDPGQGAIYGYTF.